This T cell receptor beta chain was documented in a study of tumor-infiltrating lymphocytes in localized non-small cell lung cancer. Notes on the study in general: Different pieces of the same tissue were used for each assay.

This clone occurred a few times. Antigen specificity is unknown. The method was immunoSEQ multiplex PCR; TCRdb's version includes in-frame clones alone and lacks a portion of them. Of 9,500 or so clones in the sample, around 74% were seen once. Trimming removed 7 bases from V and 4 bases from J, with 13 bases in between. Germline values: CDR1 ENHRY, CDR2 SYGVKD. The CDR3 has 14 amino acids. This chain uses TRBV10-3 with TRBJ2-2, with D tentatively TRBD1 (5 bases). The material sequenced was uninvolved lung tissue not adjacent to the tumor. The source is a human donor with non-small cell lung cancer. CDR3 sequence reads: CAIMSRDLTGELFF. The CDR3 coding sequence is TGTGCCATCATGTCCAGGGATCTCACCGGGGAGCTGTTTTTT.